The clone carrying this TCR beta chain was counted a few times. Antigen unknown. This sample is part of a study of cytomegalovirus exposure and HLA in healthy donors. Study-wide background: Researchers previously reported finding fewer than 140 million unique TCR beta sequences from 170 million or so T cells. Notes on the study in general: Among the CMV-associated chains, a few were confirmed in vitro as specific for CMV antigens. Some public TCRs appeared in many individuals, while most sequences were rare.

The primer mix had 60 Vbeta and 13 Jbeta primers. TCRdb keeps only in-frame clones here, not all; method: immunoSEQ multiplex PCR. The table shows about 200,000 clones, with around 80% occurring only once. This CDR3 is 15 amino acids long. Germline CDR1 reads SGHRS; CDR2 reads YFSETQ. The V end was cut by 2 bases, the J end by 5 bases, with 17 bases between. At sampling all donors were nominally healthy, likely with unrecorded immune exposures. The chain links TRBV5-1 to TRBJ2-7, with D possibly TRBD1 on 5 matching bases. Sample: PBMCs. This TCR was sampled from a man between 18 and 29 years old in good health and CMV-seronegative. CDR3 DNA: TGCGCCAGCAGCTTAACTCATACAGGTACCCACGAGCAGTACTTC. It codes for CASSLTHTGTHEQYF.